Below are 8 T cell receptor beta chains sequenced from a single sample in a study of Graves' ophthalmopathy and Graves' hyperthyroidism. For repertoire sequencing, the TCR beta CDR3 regions were amplified from RNA transcripts. Second-round multiplex PCR came after a first-round RT-PCR that employed HTBI primers. TCRdb re-called the multiplex PCR reads through MiXCR, storing one row per CDR3 protein. The sample carries around 1,200,000 distinct CDR3 sequences, less than 45% recorded once. Sequences were obtained from peripheral blood or thyroid tissue (not recorded which). Source of these receptors: an adult man with Graves' hyperthyroidism.

The sample holds many counts of this clonotype. This chain links TRBV7-2 with TRBJ1-3; 9 bases line up with TRBD1. Per germline, CDR1 SGHTA and CDR2 FQGNSA. The CDR3 has 16 residues. After removal of 0 bases from V and 3 bases from J, the junction contained 3 bases not matched to a gene. Written as DNA, the CDR3 is TGTGCCAGCAGCTTAGCCGGACAGGGGTTTGGAAACACCATATATTTT. Amino acids: CASSLAGQGFGNTIYF.

In its sample, this clonotype was seen many times. The V and J genes are TRBV20-1 and TRBJ2-7; D is perhaps TRBD2 (5 bases). The germline CDR1 and CDR2 sequences are DFQATT and SNEGSKA (reference sequence). Trimming left V 3 bases short and J 1 base short, with 10 bases between. This CDR3 is built from 13 residues. The CDR3 DNA sequence: TGCAGTGCTAGGCCAGGACTTTCCTACGAGCAGTACTTC. Amino acids: CSARPGLSYEQYF.

This clonotype was detected ten times or more. The chain combines TRBV11-2 with TRBJ2-7, with 9 bases matching TRBD2. J gave up 4 bases and V 0 bases, and 4 bases lay outside the gene matches. Germline values: CDR1 SGHAT, CDR2 FQNNGV. The CDR3 covers 15 residues. The CDR3 region is CASSLEGLANYEQYF. Written as DNA, the CDR3 is TGTGCCAGCAGCTTAGAGGGACTAGCAAATTACGAGCAGTACTTC.

The sample holds many counts of this clonotype. The chain recombines TRBV10-3 with TRBJ1-6; 11 bases align to TRBD1. CDR1 and CDR2 from the germline V gene are ENHRY and SYGVKD. The junction had 14 bases not matched to a gene; V was cut back by 6 bases and J by 7 bases. This CDR3 has 18 residues. The CDR3 loop is CAISFGGQGGILNSPLHF. CDR3 nucleotide sequence: TGTGCCATCAGCTTCGGGGGACAGGGGGGGATCTTGAATTCACCCCTCCACTTT.

The sample holds a few counts of this clonotype. V gene TRBV20-1 combines with J gene TRBJ1-5, with a weak D call TRBD1 (6 bases). This CDR3 has 15 residues. Germline CDR1 DFQATT, CDR2 SNEGSKA (reference sequence). Trimming took 3 bases from V and 0 from J, leaving 12 bases between them. The CDR3 sequence is CSARDSTYSNQPQHF. The CDR3 bases are TGCAGTGCTAGGGACAGCACCTATAGCAATCAGCCCCAGCATTTT.

The V gene is TRBV29-1, the J gene TRBJ2-5; 7 bases are a match to TRBD1. V gave up 8 bases and J gave up 2 bases; unmatched junction bases: 5. This CDR3 is built from 12 residues. Germline assignment: CDR1 SQVTM and CDR2 ANQGSEA. The CDR3 is CSLGQEQETQYF. The CDR3 DNA sequence: TGCAGCTTAGGACAGGAGCAAGAGACCCAGTACTTC.

CDR3 region: CASSSIGDGFYGYTF. The CDR3 DNA follows: TGTGCCAGCAGCTCAATAGGGGACGGCTTCTATGGCTACACCTTC. The chain has TRBV7-9 and TRBJ1-2; weak D call: TRBD1 (5 bases). With 4 bases removed from V and 4 bases from J, the gap between germline ends came to 16 bases. CDR1 is SEHNR, CDR2 FQNEAQ, per germline (reference sequence). The CDR3 length is 15 residues.

The chain couples TRBV20-1 to TRBJ1-4, with 9 bases fitting TRBD1. V trimming: 5 bases; J trimming: 5 bases; junction bases outside the gene matches: 3. The CDR3 covers 13 residues. CDR1 and CDR2 from the germline V gene are DFQATT and SNEGSKA (reference sequence). In nucleotides, the CDR3 is TGCAGTGCTCGCGGGACAGGGAATGAAAAACTGTTTTTT. It translates to CSARGTGNEKLFF.